Sequencing of this T cell receptor (beta chain) was carried out in a study of cytomegalovirus exposure and HLA in healthy donors. Study details: For the approximately 360 genotyped donors, roughly 81% fell within the Caucasian-associated ancestry cluster. Study-wide points: Among TCR beta chains of equal frequency, HLA-associated ones were more clonally expanded in a later analysis. The study flagged some 170 TCR beta chains as cytomegalovirus-associated.

Notes on this clone: The antigen is undetermined.

Trimming took 0 bases from V and 5 from J; bases not matched to a gene: 7. This CDR3 is built from 16 residues. Germline V gene data show CDR1 as KGHSH and CDR2 as LQKENI. Primers for the PCR totalled 60 Vbeta and 13 Jbeta. Some clones are missing from TCRdb's copy, which holds only in-frame ones; the method was immunoSEQ multiplex PCR. Of under 150,000 clones listed, around nine tenths are singletons. Nominally healthy donors were sampled, though unrecorded immune exposures were likely. This clonotype was sampled from a woman aged 25-40 years in good health and CMV-seronegative. The chain combines TRBV18 with TRBJ1-5, with TRBD1 matching 7 bases. The sample taken for sequencing was PBMCs. The CDR3 region is CASSPPKGGGYQPQHF. The DNA of the CDR3 is TGTGCCAGCTCACCACCCAAAGGGGGCGGTTATCAGCCCCAGCATTTT. Looking up the rest from reference TRBV18 and TRBJ1-5 gives the full variable domain: NAGVMQNPRHLVRRRGQEARLRCSPMKGHSHVYWYRQLPEEGLKFMVYLQKENIIDESGMPKERFSAEFPKEGPSILRIQQVVRGDSAAYFCASSPPKGGGYQPQHFGDGTRLSIL.